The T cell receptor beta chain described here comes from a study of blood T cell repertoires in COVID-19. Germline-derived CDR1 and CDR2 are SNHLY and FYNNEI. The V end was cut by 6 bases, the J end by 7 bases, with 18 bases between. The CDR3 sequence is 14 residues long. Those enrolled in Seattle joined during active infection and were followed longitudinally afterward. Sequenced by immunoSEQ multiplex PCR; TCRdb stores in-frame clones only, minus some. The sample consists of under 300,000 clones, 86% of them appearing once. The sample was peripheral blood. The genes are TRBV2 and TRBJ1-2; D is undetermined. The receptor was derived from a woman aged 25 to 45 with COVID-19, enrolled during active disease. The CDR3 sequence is CASSPRSSEGGYTF. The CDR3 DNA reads TGTGCCAGCAGCCCCCGGTCCTCGGAGGGTGGCTACACCTTC.